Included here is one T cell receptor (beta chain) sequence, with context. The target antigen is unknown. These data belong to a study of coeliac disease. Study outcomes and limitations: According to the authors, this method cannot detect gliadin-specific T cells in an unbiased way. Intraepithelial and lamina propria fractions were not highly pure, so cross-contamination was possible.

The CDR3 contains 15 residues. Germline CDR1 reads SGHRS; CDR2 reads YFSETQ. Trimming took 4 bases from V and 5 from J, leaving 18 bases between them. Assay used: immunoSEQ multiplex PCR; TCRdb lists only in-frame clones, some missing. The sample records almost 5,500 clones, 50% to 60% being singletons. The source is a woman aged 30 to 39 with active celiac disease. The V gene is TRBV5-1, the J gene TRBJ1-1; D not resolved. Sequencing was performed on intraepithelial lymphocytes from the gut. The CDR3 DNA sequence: TGCGCCAGCAGCCTATCTACGGTGGTGAGGACTGAAGCTTTCTTT. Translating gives CASSLSTVVRTEAFF.